The 32 T cell receptor beta chains in this list originate from one sample, sequenced in a study of CD8 T cells in Susac syndrome. Random hexamers were used to reverse transcribe the RNA input (roughly 0.5 to 1 ug). TCRdb re-analysed the immunoSEQ multiplex PCR reads in MiXCR, keeping a single row per CDR3 protein. Of about 19,000 distinct CDR3 sequences in the sample, 90% to 95% were seen once. Sequencing was done on a sample of CD8+ T cells from PBMCs. All receptors come from a human donor in good health.

This clonotype was detected only once. V usage is TRBV12-3 or TRBV12-4 and J usage is TRBJ2-2; TRBD1 aligns across 9 bases. The CDR3 runs 15 residues. V dropped 3 bases and J dropped 8; count of bases not matched to a gene: 7. CDR3 protein: CASSFAGTGNGELFF. In nucleotides, the CDR3 is TGTGCCAGCAGTTTTGCCGGGACAGGGAATGGGGAGCTGTTTTTT.

The chain couples TRBV9 to TRBJ2-1; no definite D call. Trimming removed 4 bases from V and 9 bases from J, with 20 bases in between. Germline V CDR1 and CDR2: SGDLS, YYNGEE. CDR3 length: 15 residues. This CDR3 reads CASSLDRPNACEQFF. CDR3 bases: TGTGCCAGCAGCCTAGACCGGCCCAATGCATGTGAGCAGTTCTTC.

The CDR3 spells CASSRGQGDYGYTF. CDR3 bases: TGTGCCAGCAGCCGGGGACAGGGAGACTATGGCTACACCTTC. V and J are TRBV7-9 and TRBJ1-2; TRBD1 agrees at 9 bases. Germline V gene lookup returns CDR1 SEHNR and CDR2 FQNEAQ (reference sequence). The CDR3 covers 14 residues. Trimming took 5 bases from V and 3 from J; bases not matched to a gene: 4.

This clonotype came up a few times. The V gene is TRBV13, the J gene TRBJ2-7; 9 bases agree with TRBD1. Germline V gene data show CDR1 as PRHDT and CDR2 as FYEKMQ (reference sequence). The CDR3 runs to 12 residues. Germline trimming cut 3 bases from V and 6 bases from J; bases unmatched to any gene: 0. The CDR3 loop reads CASSLDRGEQYV. CDR3 DNA sequence: TGTGCCAGCAGCTTGGACAGGGGCGAGCAGTACGTC.

V usage is TRBV28 and J usage is TRBJ2-7; a possible D gene is TRBD2 (5 bases). The CDR3 is made up of 13 amino acids. V shed 7 bases and J shed 6 bases, with 16 bases lying between them. The germline V gene encodes CDR1 MDHEN and CDR2 SYDVKM. The CDR3 is CASNKEGPGEQYF. The CDR3 DNA sequence: TGTGCCAGCAATAAAGAGGGTCCTGGCGAGCAGTACTTC.

The chain is built from TRBV13 and TRBJ2-3; D gene unclear. The CDR3 runs to 14 residues. V was shortened by 5 bases and J by 1 base, with 10 bases between the two germline ends. Germline-derived CDR1 and CDR2 are PRHDT and FYEKMQ (reference sequence). CDR3 loop: CASSDGHRTDTQYF. CDR3 sequence (DNA): TGTGCCAGCAGCGACGGTCATCGCACAGATACGCAGTATTTT.

CDR3 amino acids: CASSQDPRDTEAFF. DNA of the CDR3: TGCGCCAGCAGCCAAGACCCCAGGGACACTGAAGCTTTCTTT. The V and J genes are TRBV4-3 and TRBJ1-1, with D maybe TRBD1 (5 bases). This CDR3 comprises 14 residues. Trimming left V 0 bases short and J 3 bases short, with 8 bases between. Per germline, CDR1 LGHNA and CDR2 YSLEER.

V is TRBV28 and J is TRBJ2-1, with D uncertain. Trimming removed 5 bases from V and 0 bases from J, with 11 bases in between. The germline V gene has CDR1 MDHEN and CDR2 SYDVKM. This CDR3 has 15 residues. DNA for the CDR3: TGTGCCAGCAGTCTCCCGGACGGCTCCTACAATGAGCAGTTCTTC. This gives the protein CASSLPDGSYNEQFF.

V is TRBV2 and J is TRBJ2-7; TRBD1 aligns across 7 bases. The CDR3 has 16 residues. The germline gives CDR1 SNHLY, CDR2 FYNNEI. Losses at the gene ends were 2 bases for V and 0 bases for J; bases not matched to a gene: 7. DNA of the CDR3: TGTGCCAGCAGTGAAAGGATGACAGGGAGCTCCTACGAGCAGTACGTC. This codes for CASSERMTGSSYEQYV.

The V call is TRBV13, the J call TRBJ1-1; D remains ambiguous. CDR1 and CDR2 from the germline V gene are PRHDT and FYEKMQ (reference sequence). Trimming took 7 bases from V and 0 from J, leaving 15 bases between them. The CDR3 covers 15 residues. The CDR3 region is CASKEFLIMNTEAFF. The CDR3, as DNA: TGTGCCAGCAAGGAGTTCCTCATTATGAACACTGAAGCTTTCTTT.

The rearrangement joins TRBV27 to TRBJ1-2, with D perhaps TRBD1 (5 bases). The V gene's germline CDR1 is MNHEY and CDR2 SMNVEV (reference sequence). Trimming took 8 bases from V and 8 from J, leaving 15 bases between them. This CDR3 contains 12 residues. This CDR3 is CASLGPGGGYTF. CDR3 coding DNA: TGTGCCAGCCTCGGTCCTGGGGGAGGCTACACCTTC.

The chain carries TRBV6-5 and TRBJ1-1; D call uncertain. The germline CDR1 and CDR2 sequences are MNHEY and SVGAGI. Trimming left V 0 bases short and J 0 bases short, with 14 bases between. CDR3 length: 17 residues. CDR3 in amino acids: CASSYSTLEGMNTEAFF. In DNA, the CDR3 is TGTGCCAGCAGTTACTCGACCCTCGAGGGCATGAACACTGAAGCTTTCTTT.

This chain joins TRBV27 and TRBJ2-1; 8 bases agree with TRBD1. CDR1 MNHEY and CDR2 SMNVEV come from the germline V gene (reference sequence). J gave up 8 bases and V 5 bases, and 11 bases lay outside the gene matches. The CDR3 consists of 15 residues. In DNA, the CDR3 is TGTGCCAGCAGTCCCATCGGACAGGGCGTCGATGAGCAGTTCTTC. Protein sequence: CASSPIGQGVDEQFF.

This clonotype was seen only once. This sequence joins TRBV12-3 or TRBV12-4 and TRBJ2-1; 10 nucleotides agree with TRBD1. The CDR3 covers 14 residues. J gave up 6 bases and V 7 bases, and 6 bases lay outside the gene matches. CDR3 amino acids: CASITGTGANEQFF. In DNA form, the CDR3 reads TGTGCCAGCATCACCGGGACAGGGGCCAATGAGCAGTTCTTC.

The chain is built from TRBV9 and TRBJ2-7; D unclear. The CDR3 sequence is 14 residues long. Germline CDR1 SGDLS, CDR2 YYNGEE. V gave up 0 bases and J gave up 2 bases, with 9 bases separating them. The CDR3 DNA sequence: TGTGCCAGCAGCGTAGGTTATAGAACCTACGAGCAGTACTTC. Translated: CASSVGYRTYEQYF.

The chain combines TRBV3-1 with TRBJ2-1; maybe TRBD2 (6 bases). CDR1 and CDR2 from the germline V gene are LGHDT and YNNKEL (reference sequence). The length of the CDR3 is 16 residues. Deletions cut 0 bases from V and 8 bases from J, with 17 bases between. CDR3: CASSQDAAEGLHEQFF. As DNA, the CDR3 is TGTGCCAGCAGCCAAGATGCAGCGGAGGGCCTCCATGAGCAGTTCTTC.

This clonotype was seen only a few times. This sequence joins TRBV19 and TRBJ1-1; unclear D gene. V was clipped by 7 bases and J by 0 bases, with 18 bases between them. The germline V gene encodes CDR1 LNHDA and CDR2 SQIVND (reference sequence). The CDR3 covers 16 residues. This CDR3 reads CASTAERFLMNTEAFF. The CDR3 coding sequence is TGTGCCAGTACCGCCGAACGGTTTCTTATGAACACTGAAGCTTTCTTT.

This sequence joins TRBV5-1 and TRBJ2-5; 7 nucleotides match TRBD1. After removal of 4 bases from V and 7 bases from J, the junction contained 10 bases not matched to a gene. In germline, CDR1 is SGHRS, CDR2 YFSETQ. The CDR3 has 14 residues. Here the CDR3 reads CASSPTGSVVTQYF. The CDR3 coding sequence is TGCGCCAGCAGCCCGACAGGGAGTGTGGTGACCCAGTACTTC.

The rearrangement links TRBV5-1 to TRBJ2-1, with 9 bases identical to TRBD2. Germline V gene sequence: CDR1 SGHRS, CDR2 YFSETQ. The junction had 7 bases not matched to a gene; V was cut back by 4 bases and J by 5 bases. CDR3 length: 15 amino acids. CDR3 in amino acids: CASSRPGLADNEQFF. The CDR3 nucleotides are TGCGCCAGCAGCCGACCGGGACTAGCAGACAATGAGCAGTTCTTC.

The gene calls are TRBV5-4 and TRBJ2-2; 10 positions agree with TRBD2. CDR1 is SGHNT, CDR2 YYREEE, per germline (reference sequence). The junction had 4 bases not matched to a gene; V was cut back by 4 bases and J by 1 base. This CDR3 is 16 amino acids long. Written as DNA, the CDR3 is TGTGCCAGCAGCGGGTGGACTAGCGGGAACACCGGGGAGCTGTTTTTT. Amino acids: CASSGWTSGNTGELFF.

The CDR3: CATSDHGRESTDTQYF. CDR3 DNA sequence: TGTGCCACCAGTGATCACGGACGCGAAAGCACAGATACGCAGTATTTT. The chain carries TRBV24-1 and TRBJ2-3; D remains ambiguous. This CDR3 has 16 residues. Trimming left V 3 bases short and J 0 bases short, with 12 bases between. The V gene's germline CDR1 is KGHDR and CDR2 SFDVKD.

The gene calls are TRBV5-6 and TRBJ2-3; 7 bases are a match to TRBD1. In germline, CDR1 is SGHDT, CDR2 YYEEEE. V trimming: 1 base; J trimming: 4 bases; junction bases outside the gene matches: 6. This CDR3 is 15 amino acids long. The CDR3 DNA is TGTGCCAGCAGCTTGTTTGGGCAGGGGGCAGATACGCAGTATTTT. Encoded protein: CASSLFGQGADTQYF. Filled out from reference TRBV5-6 and TRBJ2-3, the complete variable domain reads DAGVTQSPTHLIKTRGQQVTLRCSPKSGHDTVSWYQQALGQGPQFIFQYYEEEERQRGNFPDRFSGHQFPNYSSELNVNALLLGDSALYLCASSLFGQGADTQYFGPGTRLTVL.

This clonotype was picked up a small number of times. This chain connects TRBV2 to TRBJ2-7; the D gene is possibly TRBD1 (6 bases). CDR1 and CDR2 (germline): SNHLY, FYNNEI. The length of the CDR3 is 13 residues. With 5 bases removed from V and 0 bases from J, the gap between germline ends came to 8 bases. This CDR3 is CASSFRGSYEQYF. In DNA form, the CDR3 reads TGTGCCAGCAGTTTCAGGGGCTCCTACGAGCAGTACTTC.

This chain joins TRBV27 and TRBJ2-3; maybe TRBD1 (6 bases). Germline loops: CDR1 MNHEY, CDR2 SMNVEV (reference sequence). V lost 6 bases, J lost 3 bases, and 16 bases lay in between. This CDR3 is 15 amino acids long. The CDR3 bases are TGTGCCAGCAGCCCTATAGACAGGATAACAGATACGCAGTATTTT. This encodes CASSPIDRITDTQYF.

The chain employs TRBV6-5 and TRBJ2-1, with TRBD2 identical over 12 bases. CDR1 MNHEY and CDR2 SVGAGI come from the germline V gene. The CDR3 covers 18 residues. Losses at the gene ends were 2 bases for V and 8 bases for J; bases not matched to a gene: 13. The DNA for the CDR3 is TGTGCCAGCAGTTACCTCCTAGCGGGAGGGCCGGGCGGGGATGAGCAGTTCTTC. This sequence encodes CASSYLLAGGPGGDEQFF.

This chain's CDR3 is CASSQDVTGFAYEQYF. CDR3 in DNA: TGTGCCAGCAGCCAAGACGTAACAGGGTTCGCCTACGAGCAGTACTTC. The gene calls are TRBV14 and TRBJ2-7, with D maybe TRBD1 (6 bases). The V end lost 0 bases, the J end lost 2 bases, and 14 bases lay between the germline ends. Germline assignment: CDR1 SGHDN and CDR2 FVKESK. The CDR3 covers 16 residues.

The chain joins TRBV12-5 to TRBJ2-1; D unclear. This CDR3 has 12 amino acids. Between the trimmed V and J ends, which lost 2 bases and 10 bases, there was a span of 9 bases. Looked up from germline, CDR1 is LGHNT and CDR2 is FRNRAP. CDR3: CASGLRPGEQFF. The CDR3 nucleotides are TGTGCTAGTGGTTTGCGCCCCGGAGAGCAGTTCTTC.

This clonotype was seen only once. This chain links TRBV7-2 with TRBJ2-5; maybe TRBD1 (5 bases). The CDR3 loop spans 14 amino acids. The V end was cut by 5 bases, the J end by 0 bases, with 10 bases between. CDR1 is SGHTA and CDR2 is FQGNSA in the germline V gene. The CDR3 nucleotides are TGTGCCAGCAGCCCCCGACAGTACCAAGAGACCCAGTACTTC. Its translation: CASSPRQYQETQYF.

The chain is built from TRBV10-3 and TRBJ2-7; D call uncertain. The CDR3 has 13 amino acids. With 1 base removed from V and 0 bases from J, the gap between germline ends came to 4 bases. Germline CDR1 and CDR2: ENHRY and SYGVKD. CDR3 sequence reads: CAISELGSYEQYV. For the CDR3, the DNA is TGTGCCATCAGTGAGTTGGGCTCCTACGAGCAGTACGTC.

This chain connects TRBV6-1 to TRBJ2-3, with D hard to call. CDR3 length equals 16 residues. Per germline, CDR1 MNHNS and CDR2 SASEGT. Trimming left V 2 bases short and J 1 base short, with 13 bases between. The CDR3 here is CASSEFGGTGTDTQYF. In DNA, the CDR3 is TGTGCCAGCAGTGAATTTGGCGGTACGGGCACAGATACGCAGTATTTT.

The V and J genes are TRBV3-1 and TRBJ2-7; TRBD2 matches at 9 bases. Trimming cost V 4 bases and J 2 bases; bases outside gene matches: 6. Germline lookup yields CDR1 LGHDT and CDR2 YNNKEL (reference sequence). The CDR3 runs 15 residues. The DNA for the CDR3 is TGTGCCAGCAGCCCCACCGAGCGGGGGGCCTACGAGCAGTACTTC. This translates into CASSPTERGAYEQYF.

This clonotype was counted only a few times. V is TRBV9 and J is TRBJ2-7, with a tentative D call TRBD1 (6 bases). This CDR3 region has 14 residues. Trimming left V 0 bases short and J 2 bases short, with 9 bases between. Germline V gene lookup returns CDR1 SGDLS and CDR2 YYNGEE. The CDR3 loop reads CASSVEDSTYEQYF. The CDR3 coding sequence is TGTGCCAGCAGCGTAGAGGACAGCACCTACGAGCAGTACTTC.